This is a list of T cell receptor beta chains from one sample in a study of metastatic and nonmetastatic thyroid tumors. TCRdb called clones again from the PCR reads with MiXCR. The sample shows tens of thousands of clones, 10% to 11% of them seen only once. Sequenced sample: blood. These receptors originate from a female donor with papillary thyroid cancer or a benign thyroid nodule (not recorded which). Some clones in this sample may be carry-over from other donors' samples. The CDR3 runs from the conserved cysteine through the conserved F or W. D genes are given only for firm matches. Rows may omit the clone size; those that give it use once, few, many or a size class.

size	V	J	D	CDR3	DNA
many	TRBV19	TRBJ2-7	TRBD2	CASSEGTSGRGEQYF	TGTGCCAGTAGTGAGGGGACTAGCGGTCGGGGAGAGCAGTACTTC
many	TRBV30	TRBJ2-7	NA	CAWSKRYEQYF	TGTGCCTGGAGTAAGCGTTACGAGCAGTACTTC
many	TRBV10-3	TRBJ2-1	NA	CAINDRDQRGEQFF	TGTGCCATCAACGACCGGGACCAACGCGGTGAGCAGTTCTTC
many	TRBV19	TRBJ1-5	NA	CASSIPPHQPQHF	TGTGCCAGTAGTATACCTCCGCATCAGCCCCAGCATTTT
many	TRBV7-2	TRBJ1-4	NA	CASSLSPRGNEKLFF	TGTGCCAGCAGCTTGTCGCCCCGGGGTAACGAAAAACTGTTTTTT
many	TRBV12-5	TRBJ2-7	NA	CASGLGESLRYEQYF	TGTGCTAGTGGTTTGGGGGAAAGCCTTCGGTACGAGCAGTACTTC
few	TRBV6-4	TRBJ2-2	TRBD1	CASSYRTGGGELFF	TGTGCCAGCAGTTACAGGACAGGTGGCGGGGAGCTGTTTTTT
NA	TRBV6-2/TRBV6-3	TRBJ2-2	NA	CASSYPTMQENTGELFF	TGTGCCAGCAGTTATCCCACTATGCAGGAGAACACCGGGGAGCTGTTTTTT
NA	TRBV18	TRBJ2-3	NA	CASSSYRETRSTDTQYF	TGTGCCAGCTCATCCTACAGGGAAACCCGTAGCACAGATACGCAGTATTTT
many	TRBV12-3/TRBV12-4	TRBJ2-2	TRBD2	CASLGLAGGPDTGELFF	TGTGCCAGCCTTGGACTAGCGGGAGGGCCGGATACTGGGGAGCTGTTTTTT